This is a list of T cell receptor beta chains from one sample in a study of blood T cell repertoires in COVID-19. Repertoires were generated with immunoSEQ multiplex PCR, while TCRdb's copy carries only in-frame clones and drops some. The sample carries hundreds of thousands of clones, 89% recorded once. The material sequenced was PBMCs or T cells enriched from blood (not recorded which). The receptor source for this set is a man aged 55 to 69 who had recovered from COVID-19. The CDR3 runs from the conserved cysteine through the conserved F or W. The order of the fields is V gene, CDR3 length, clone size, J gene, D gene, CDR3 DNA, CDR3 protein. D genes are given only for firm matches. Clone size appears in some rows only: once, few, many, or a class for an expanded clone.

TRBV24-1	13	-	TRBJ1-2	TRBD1	TGTGCCACCAGTGTCGGGACAGGGGACGGCTACACCTTC	CATSVGTGDGYTF
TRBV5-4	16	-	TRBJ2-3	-	TGTGCCAGCAGCTTGGGCGGTAGGAATAACGCAGATACGCAGTATTTT	CASSLGGRNNADTQYF
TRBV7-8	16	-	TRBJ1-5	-	TGTGCCAGCAGCTTAAATATTGGTCGGAGAGGGCAGCCCCAGCATTTT	CASSLNIGRRGQPQHF
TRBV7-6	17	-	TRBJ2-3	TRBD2	TGTGCCAGCAGCTTAGAACTAGCGGGGTGGGGCACAGATACGCAGTATTTT	CASSLELAGWGTDTQYF
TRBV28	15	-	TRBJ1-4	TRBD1	TGTGCCAGCAGCATGCCGGGACAGGGTTTTGAAAAACTGTTTTTT	CASSMPGQGFEKLFF
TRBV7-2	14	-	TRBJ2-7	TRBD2	TGTGCCAGCAGCTGGACTAGCGGTTCCTACGAGCAGTACTTC	CASSWTSGSYEQYF
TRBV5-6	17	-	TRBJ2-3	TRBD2	TGTGCCAGCAGCTTATCGACTAGCGGGGGTAGCACAGATACGCAGTATTTT	CASSLSTSGGSTDTQYF
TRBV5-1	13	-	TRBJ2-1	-	TGCGCCAGCAGCTTCGGAGACTACAATGAGCAGTTCTTC	CASSFGDYNEQFF
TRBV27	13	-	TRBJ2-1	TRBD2	TGTGCCAGCAGTTTCCCTCTAGCGGGAGAGCAGTTCTTC	CASSFPLAGEQFF
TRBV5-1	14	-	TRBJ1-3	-	TGCGCCAGCAGCAAGGACAGCCAGGGAAACACCATATATTTT	CASSKDSQGNTIYF
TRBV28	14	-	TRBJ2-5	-	TGTGCCAGCAGTTTATTCCGGGGGGCTGAGACCCAGTACTTC	CASSLFRGAETQYF
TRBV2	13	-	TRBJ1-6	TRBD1	TGTGCCAGGGACGGACAGGGGGATTCACCCCTCCACTTT	CARDGQGDSPLHF
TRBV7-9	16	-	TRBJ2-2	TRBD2	TGTGCCAGCAGCTCGAATGTGGGAGGGAGCACCGGGGAGCTGTTTTTT	CASSSNVGGSTGELFF
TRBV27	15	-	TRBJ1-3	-	TGTGCCAGCAAAAGGCGGGGGCAGGCTGGAAACACCATATATTTT	CASKRRGQAGNTIYF
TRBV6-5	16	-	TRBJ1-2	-	TGTGCCAGCAGTTACTCGAAGCGGGGGGTTGGGTTTGGCTACACCTTC	CASSYSKRGVGFGYTF
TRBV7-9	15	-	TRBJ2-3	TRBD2	TGTGCCACCACCGGTAGGTTGCTAGCGGGAGAGACGCAGTATTTT	CATTGRLLAGETQYF
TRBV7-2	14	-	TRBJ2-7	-	TGTGCCAGCAGCTTAGAAAGACAAATCTACGAGCAGTACTTC	CASSLERQIYEQYF
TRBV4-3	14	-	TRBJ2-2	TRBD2	TGCGCCAGCAGCCATGGGGACTATACCGGGGAGCTGTTTTTT	CASSHGDYTGELFF
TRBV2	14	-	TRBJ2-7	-	TGTGCCAGCCGCTCAACCCAACCCGGTGTCGAGCAGTACTTC	CASRSTQPGVEQYF
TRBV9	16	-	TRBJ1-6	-	TGTGCCAGCAGTTTAACGGGGGGGAGAGATAATTCACCCCTCCACTTT	CASSLTGGRDNSPLHF
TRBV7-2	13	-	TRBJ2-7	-	TGTGCCAGCAGCTTAGGGACAACCAACGAGCAGTACTTC	CASSLGTTNEQYF
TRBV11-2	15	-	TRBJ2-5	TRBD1	TGTGCCAGCAGCCTGCGACAGGGGGCGGGAGAGACCCAGTACTTC	CASSLRQGAGETQYF
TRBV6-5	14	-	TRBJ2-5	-	TGTGCCAGCAGTTACCTACCAGGGCAAGAGACCCAGTACTTC	CASSYLPGQETQYF
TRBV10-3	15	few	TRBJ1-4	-	TGTGCCATCAGTGCAAACAGGGCCTCTAATGAAAAACTGTTTTTT	CAISANRASNEKLFF
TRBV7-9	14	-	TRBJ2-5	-	TGTGTGGCGGGGGGGACAGGGGATCCGGAGACCCAGTACTTC	CVAGGTGDPETQYF
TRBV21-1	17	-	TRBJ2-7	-	TGTGCCAGCAGCGGCCGGGACAGGGCCCGTAGCTCCTACGAGCAGTACTTC	CASSGRDRARSSYEQYF
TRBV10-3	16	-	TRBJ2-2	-	TGTGCCATCAGTCATGCCCAAACCGGCGGGGCCGGGGAGCTGTTTTTT	CAISHAQTGGAGELFF
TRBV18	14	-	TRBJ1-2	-	TGTGCCAGCTCACCACCGACCGGGAACTATGGCTACACCTTC	CASSPPTGNYGYTF
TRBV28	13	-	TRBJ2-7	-	TGTGCCAGCAGAGTAGGGAGACCCTACGAGCAGTACTTC	CASRVGRPYEQYF
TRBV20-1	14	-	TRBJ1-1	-	TGCAGTGCTAGTTGGTGGCAGGGCGATACTGAAGCTTTCTTT	CSASWWQGDTEAFF
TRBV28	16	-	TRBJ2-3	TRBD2	TGTGCCAGCAGTTTCGGTTGGCGGGAGGATACAGATACGCAGTATTTT	CASSFGWREDTDTQYF
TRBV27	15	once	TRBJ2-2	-	TGTGCCAGCAGCCCCTGGTCGGTAACCACCGGGGAGCTGTTTTTT	CASSPWSVTTGELFF
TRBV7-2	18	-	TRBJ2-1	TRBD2	TGTGCCAGCAGCTTAGTATTAAGGGATAGCGGGAAAGGTAATGAGCAGTTCTTC	CASSLVLRDSGKGNEQFF
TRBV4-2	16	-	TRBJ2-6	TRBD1	TGTGCCAGCAGCTCGACAGGGGGCCTTGGGGCCAACGTCCTGACTTTC	CASSSTGGLGANVLTF
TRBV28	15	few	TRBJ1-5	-	TGTGCCAGCAGTCTAAACAGGTCGTTTAATAAGCCCCAGCATTTT	CASSLNRSFNKPQHF
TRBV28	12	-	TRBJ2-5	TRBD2	TGTGCCACCACGGGAGGGGTCGAGACCCAGTACTTC	CATTGGVETQYF
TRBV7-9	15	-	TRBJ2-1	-	TGTGCCAGCAGCTCGGAGGGCCGGACCTACAATGAGCAGTTCTTC	CASSSEGRTYNEQFF
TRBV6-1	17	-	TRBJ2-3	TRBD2	TGTGCCAGCAGTGAGGGGACTAGCGGGACTCGGACAGATACGCAGTATTTT	CASSEGTSGTRTDTQYF